The sequence of this T cell receptor beta chain was determined in a study of somatic mutations in T cells in chronic GVHD (dated by TCRdb to 2018 to 2020). With respect to this clone: Its antigen specificity is not known. No much larger clone is present one base from it, and per-base qualities are unavailable.

The CDR1 and CDR2 encoded by the germline V gene are SGHTA and FQGNSA. Measured from the cysteine to the phenylalanine, the CDR3 is 12 residues long. The DNA shown is the 36-base CDR3, in frame from base 1. V is clipped by 3 bases and J by 6 bases, and the sequence between their germline boundaries is 9 bases long. Genomic DNA was isolated and then used for the TCRbeta deep sequencing. TCRbeta CDR3 sequencing and initial data processing were performed with the immunoSEQ assay as a commercial service. The paper's processing steps were these. IMGT was used to annotate V, D, J genes, while reads were demultiplexed, adapter and primer sequences were stripped out, and similar clones were merged through frequency-ratio clustering. TCRdb limited this immuneACCESS table to in-frame rearrangements with V and J called. A share of clones is missing; checked studies link under half to unresolved V genes, and the rest is unexplained. V and J calls and clone size follow that table, whereas D and trimming were derived from the DNA. In all, the sample holds 13,000 or so clones, and more than 75% of those were seen once. The ten largest clones add up to about 34% of the sample.

For sorting, cells were stained with anti-CD3, anti-CD4, anti-CD8 and a Vbeta20 antibody from the IOTest Beta Mark kit and sorted on a FACSAria III to a purity above 99%. Peripheral blood was drawn into sodium heparin tubes, and mononuclear cells were separated by Ficoll-Paque PLUS density gradient centrifugation. CD4+ Vbeta20+, CD4+ Vbeta20-, and CD8+ T cell fractions were FACS-sorted before TCRbeta deep sequencing. The sequence derives from a male patient between 45 and 59 years old with chronic graft-versus-host disease. Once a transplant has taken place, some T cells may be donor derived. This receptor chain uses TRBV7-2 and TRBJ2-7; TRBD1 is possibly the D segment (6 matching bases). Sequenced input: Vbeta20-negative CD4+ T cells from blood. This specimen's cell subset or site label, interpreted: CD4+ T cells sorted as TCR Vbeta20 negative by flow cytometry. CDR3 reads: CASSLDSGEQYF. The nucleotide sequence is TGTGCCAGCAGCTTGGACAGCGGCGAGCAGTACTTC. Here the CDR3 is joined to the reference TRBV7-2 and TRBJ2-7 genes, and the full variable domain is: GAGVSQSPSNKVTEKGKDVELRCDPISGHTALYWYRQSLGQGLEFLIYFQGNSAPDKSGLPSDRFSAERTGGSVSTLTIQRTQQEDSAVYLCASSLDSGEQYFGPGTRLTVT.